This entry is about one TCR beta chain. Its antigen is not known. Its ends do not fully match the called genes, so a read error is possible. This record comes from a study of identical twins. Overall study findings and caveats: Memory repertoires lacked the insertion deficit that abundant cord blood beta clonotypes showed. Twin-shared out-of-frame alpha sequences showed excess low generation probability.

Addition of a universal primer site occurred through template switching, and cDNA carried unique molecular identifiers. TCRdb recomputed calls from the 5' RACE reads with MiXCR, one row per CDR3 protein. The sample lists around 490,000 distinct CDR3 sequences, roughly 15% seen once, with more than 0.4% in the top ten. CDR1 SQVTM and CDR2 ANQGSEA come from the germline V gene. The CDR3 covers 12 residues. The sample was also linked to a second study, of yellow fever vaccine responses in identical twins.

The sequenced sample was CD4+ T cells sorted from blood. The sequence derives from a woman aged 18-29 years in good health. The chain is built from TRBV29-1 and TRBJ2-1, with a tentative D call TRBD2 (6 bases). CDR3 sequence: CSVGDSHNQQFF. The CDR3, as DNA: TGCAGCGTTGGGGACTCACACAATCAGCAGTTCTTC.